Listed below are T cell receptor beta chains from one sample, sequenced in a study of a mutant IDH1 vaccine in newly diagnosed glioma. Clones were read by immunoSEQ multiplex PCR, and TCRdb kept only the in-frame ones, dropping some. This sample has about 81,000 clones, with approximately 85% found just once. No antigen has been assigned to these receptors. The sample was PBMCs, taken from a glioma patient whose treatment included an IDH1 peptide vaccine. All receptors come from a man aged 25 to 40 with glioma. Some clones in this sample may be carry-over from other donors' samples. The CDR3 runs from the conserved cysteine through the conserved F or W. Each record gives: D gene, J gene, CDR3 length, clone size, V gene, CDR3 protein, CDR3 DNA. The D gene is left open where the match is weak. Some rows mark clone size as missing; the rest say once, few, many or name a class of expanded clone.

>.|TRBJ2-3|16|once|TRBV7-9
CASRSPGTKRQDTQYF
TGTGCCAGCAGATCGCCCGGGACAAAGAGACAAGATACGCAGTATTTT
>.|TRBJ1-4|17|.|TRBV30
CAWTATREAGPYEKLFF
TGTGCCTGGACCGCAACCAGGGAGGCAGGGCCTTATGAAAAACTGTTTTTT
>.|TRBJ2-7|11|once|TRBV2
CASSEGVEQYF
TGTGCCAGCAGTGAAGGGGTTGAGCAGTACTTC
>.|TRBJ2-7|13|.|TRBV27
CASSFGKPYEQYF
TGTGCCAGCAGTTTCGGCAAACCCTACGAGCAGTACTTC
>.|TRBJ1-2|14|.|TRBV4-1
CASSSRAAGYGYTF
TGCGCCAGCAGCTCAAGAGCGGCGGGGTATGGCTACACCTTC
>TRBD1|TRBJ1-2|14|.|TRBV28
CASSLGTGGSGYTF
TGTGCCAGCAGTTTAGGGACAGGGGGGTCTGGCTACACCTTC
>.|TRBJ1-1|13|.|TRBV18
CASSFDVVTEAFF
TGTGCCAGCTCATTTGACGTCGTCACTGAAGCTTTCTTT
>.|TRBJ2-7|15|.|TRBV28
CASSFGGATIYEQYF
TGTGCCAGCAGTTTTGGGGGGGCTACAATTTACGAGCAGTACTTC
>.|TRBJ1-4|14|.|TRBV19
CASSILDFGEKLFF
TGTGCCAGTAGTATTCTGGATTTCGGAGAAAAACTGTTTTTT
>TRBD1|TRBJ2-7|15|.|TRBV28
CASSIMGARGYEQYF
TGTGCCAGCAGTATAATGGGGGCCAGGGGGTACGAGCAGTACTTC
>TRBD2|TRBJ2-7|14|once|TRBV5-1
CASSPSGGVYEQYF
TGCGCCAGCAGCCCAAGCGGGGGCGTCTACGAGCAGTACTTC
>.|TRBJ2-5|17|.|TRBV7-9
CASSFSYFEGRTETQYF
TGTGCCAGCAGCTTCTCCTACTTTGAAGGGCGCACAGAGACCCAGTACTTC
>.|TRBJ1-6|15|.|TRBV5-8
CASSSRSSYNSPLHF
TGTGCCAGCAGCTCCCGGAGCTCCTATAATTCACCCCTCCACTTT
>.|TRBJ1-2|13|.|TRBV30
CAWSLGNHYGYTF
TGTGCCTGGAGTTTGGGAAACCACTATGGCTACACCTTC
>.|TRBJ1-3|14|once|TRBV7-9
CASSLQGIGNTIYF
TGTGCCAGCAGCTTACAGGGGATTGGAAACACCATATATTTT
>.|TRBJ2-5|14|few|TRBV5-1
CASSLSGGRETQYF
TGCGCCAGCAGCTTGTCGGGGGGCAGGGAGACCCAGTACTTC
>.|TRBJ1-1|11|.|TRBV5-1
CASSGGPEAFF
TGCGCCAGCAGTGGGGGTCCTGAAGCTTTCTTT
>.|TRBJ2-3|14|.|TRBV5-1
CASSPGGVTDTQYF
TGCGCCAGCAGCCCCGGGGGCGTCACAGATACGCAGTATTTT
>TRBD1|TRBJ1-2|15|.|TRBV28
CASSSPTGGDDGYTF
TGTGCCAGCAGTTCCCCGACAGGGGGAGATGATGGCTACACCTTC
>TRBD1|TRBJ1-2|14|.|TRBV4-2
CASHLNSGTVDYTF
TGTGCCAGTCACCTTAATTCGGGGACAGTCGACTACACCTTC
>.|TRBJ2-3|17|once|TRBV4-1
CASSQDLAVDFGTTQYF
TGCGCCAGCAGCCAAGATTTGGCGGTAGACTTTGGAACCACGCAGTATTTT
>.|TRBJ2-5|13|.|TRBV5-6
CASSTDPRETQYF
TGTGCCAGCAGCACGGACCCTCGGGAGACCCAGTACTTC
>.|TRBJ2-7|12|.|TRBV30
CAWGRTTHEQYF
TGTGCCTGGGGTCGGACCACCCACGAGCAGTACTTC
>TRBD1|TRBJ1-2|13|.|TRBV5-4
CASRGQPLEGYTF
TGTGCCAGCAGGGGACAGCCCCTAGAGGGCTACACCTTC
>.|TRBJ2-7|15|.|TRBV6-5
CASSNSRGNSYEQYF
TGTGCCAGCAGTAATTCACGGGGAAACTCCTACGAGCAGTACTTC
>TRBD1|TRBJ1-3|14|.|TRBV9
CASSRDSSGNTIYF
TGTGCCAGCAGCCGGGACAGCTCTGGAAACACCATATATTTT
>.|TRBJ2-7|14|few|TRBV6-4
CASRRARSSYEQYF
TGTGCCAGCAGAAGGGCCAGGAGCTCCTACGAGCAGTACTTC
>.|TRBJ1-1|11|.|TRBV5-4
CASSLNTEAFF
TGTGCCAGCAGCTTAAACACTGAAGCTTTCTTT
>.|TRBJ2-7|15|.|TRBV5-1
CASSWGSEGPYEQYF
TGCGCCAGCAGCTGGGGCAGCGAGGGCCCCTACGAGCAGTACTTC
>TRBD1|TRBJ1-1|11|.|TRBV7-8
CASSPQGAGFF
TGTGCCAGCAGCCCCCAGGGGGCGGGTTTCTTT
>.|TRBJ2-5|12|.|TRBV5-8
CASSPSYGTQYF
TGTGCCAGCAGCCCCTCCTATGGGACCCAGTACTTC
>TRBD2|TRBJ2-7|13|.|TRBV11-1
CASSQGSGNEQYF
TGTGCCAGCAGTCAAGGTAGCGGGAACGAGCAGTACTTC
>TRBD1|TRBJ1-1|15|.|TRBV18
CASSPSGTGGTEAFF
TGTGCCAGCTCACCCTCCGGGACAGGGGGCACTGAAGCTTTCTTT
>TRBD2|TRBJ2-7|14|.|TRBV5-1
CASSLSGGAYEQYF
TGCGCCAGCAGCTTAAGCGGGGGGGCCTACGAGCAGTACTTC
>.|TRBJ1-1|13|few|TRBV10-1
CASSEQGNTEAFF
TGCGCCAGCAGTGAGCAGGGGAACACTGAAGCTTTCTTT
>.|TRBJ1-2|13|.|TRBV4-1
CASSQETRDGYTF
TGCGCCAGCAGCCAAGAGACCAGGGATGGCTACACCTTC
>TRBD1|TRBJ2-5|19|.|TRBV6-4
CASSDSMVRQGEDQETQYF
TGTGCCAGCAGTGACTCGATGGTTAGACAGGGGGAGGACCAAGAGACCCAGTACTTC
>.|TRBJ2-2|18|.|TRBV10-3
CAIRKEGGSPLDTGELFF
TGTGCCATCAGAAAAGAAGGGGGATCCCCGTTAGACACCGGGGAGCTGTTTTTT
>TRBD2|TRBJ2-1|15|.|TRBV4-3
CASSEGTSDYNEQFF
TGCGCCAGCAGCGAAGGGACTAGCGACTACAATGAGCAGTTCTTC
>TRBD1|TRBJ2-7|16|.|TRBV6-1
CASSGRDRGPLHEQYF
TGTGCCAGCAGTGGCCGGGACAGGGGACCCCTCCACGAGCAGTACTTC
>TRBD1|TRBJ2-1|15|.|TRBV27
CASSPWDRANNEQFF
TGTGCCAGCAGTCCGTGGGACAGGGCGAACAATGAGCAGTTCTTC
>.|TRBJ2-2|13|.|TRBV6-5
CASSYTGPGELFF
TGTGCCAGCAGTTACACGGGTCCCGGGGAGCTGTTTTTT
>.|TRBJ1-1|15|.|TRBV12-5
CASARTTGRDTEAFF
TGTGCTAGTGCCAGAACGACAGGCCGGGACACTGAAGCTTTCTTT
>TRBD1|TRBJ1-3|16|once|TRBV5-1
CASSLAAGGSGNTIYF
TGCGCCAGCAGCTTGGCCGCAGGGGGCTCTGGAAACACCATATATTTT
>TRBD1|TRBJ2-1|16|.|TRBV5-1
CASSRIGTGWDNEQFF
TGCGCCAGCAGCCGAATTGGGACAGGGTGGGACAATGAGCAGTTCTTC
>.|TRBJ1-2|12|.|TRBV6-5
CASSYRGNGYTF
TGTGCCAGCAGTTACAGGGGGAATGGCTACACCTTC
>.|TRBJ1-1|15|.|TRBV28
CASSGHRELNTEAFF
TGTGCCAGCAGTGGGCACAGGGAATTGAACACTGAAGCTTTCTTT
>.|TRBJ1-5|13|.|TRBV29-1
CSVGDGYNQPQHF
TGCAGCGTTGGGGACGGTTACAATCAGCCCCAGCATTTT
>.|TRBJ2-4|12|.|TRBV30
CAWSVGANIQYF
TGTGCCTGGAGTGTGGGGGCGAACATTCAGTACTTC
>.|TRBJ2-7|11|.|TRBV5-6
CASRRAAKQYF
TGTGCCAGCAGGCGGGCGGCGAAGCAGTACTTC
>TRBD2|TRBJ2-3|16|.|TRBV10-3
CAISQLAGVSTDTQYF
TGTGCCATCAGCCAACTAGCGGGAGTAAGCACAGATACGCAGTATTTT
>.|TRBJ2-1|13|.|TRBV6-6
CASALDTYNEQFF
TGTGCCAGCGCTCTGGACACCTACAATGAGCAGTTCTTC